The T cell receptor beta chain described here comes from a study of preoperative IRX-2 immunotherapy in early breast cancer. Some clones are missing from TCRdb's copy, which holds only in-frame ones; the method was immunoSEQ multiplex PCR. The sample comprises about 23,000 clones, roughly nine tenths of which are singletons, and roughly 9% rests with the top ten. The CDR3 has 14 residues. In germline, CDR1 is MGHDK, CDR2 SYGVNS. V lost 2 bases and J 10 bases, leaving 17 bases between the germline ends. As to treatment: preoperative locoregional IRX-2 cytokine immunotherapy. This phase Ib study tested locoregional IRX-2 cytokine immunotherapy given before surgery.

This TCR was recovered from a human donor with breast cancer. The source material was tumor tissue, sampled after IRX-2 immunotherapy. The chain couples TRBV25-1 to TRBJ1-1; D is possibly TRBD1 (6 bases). DNA of the CDR3: TGTGCCAGCAGTGAAGGGATGGGGACACCCGGAGCTTTCTTT. This encodes CASSEGMGTPGAFF.